Presented here are 20 T cell receptor beta chains from one specimen sequenced in a study of cytomegalovirus exposure and HLA in healthy donors (dated by TCRdb to about 2017). The library relied on the immunoSEQ multiplex PCR assay. A mixture of 60 forward primers for TCR Vbeta segments and 13 reverse primers for TCR Jbeta segments was used in the multiplex PCR. TCRdb re-hosts the immuneACCESS table, in-frame sequences only. Its copies lack some clones; in the studies checked, an unresolved V gene accounts for under half of them, and the cause for the rest is not known. The sample table lists about 190,000 clones, less than 85% of them with a count of one. The ten biggest clones cover more than 4% of the sample. Sequencing was performed on PBMCs. Receptors were obtained from a man aged 25 to 45 in good health and CMV-seropositive.

This clone was seen just once. The rearrangement links TRBV6-5 to TRBJ1-1; the D gene is possibly TRBD1 (5 bases). Trimming pared 5 bases from V and 6 bases from J, leaving 13 bases between. The V gene's germline CDR1 is MNHEY and CDR2 SVGAGI. This CDR3 contains 13 residues. CDR3 nucleotides: TGTGCCAGCAGTAAACAGGTATCCCCTGAAGCTTTCTTT. This encodes CASSKQVSPEAFF.

This chain connects TRBV25-1 to TRBJ2-2; a weak D match, TRBD1 (6 bases). The CDR3 contains 15 residues. V gave up 2 bases and J gave up 6 bases, with 13 bases separating them. The germline CDR1 and CDR2 sequences are MGHDK and SYGVNS. The CDR3, as DNA: TGTGCCAGCAGTGAAACCCGGACAGTACCCGGGGAGCTGTTTTTT. Protein: CASSETRTVPGELFF.

The chain couples TRBV19 to TRBJ2-1; a possible D gene is TRBD1 (6 bases). The V end was cut by 1 base, the J end by 6 bases, with 10 bases between. CDR3 length equals 14 residues. Germline CDR1 LNHDA, CDR2 SQIVND (reference sequence). CDR3 residues: CASSIGGPVNEQFF. The CDR3 nucleotides read TGTGCCAGTAGTATAGGGGGGCCGGTCAATGAGCAGTTCTTC. Looking up the rest from reference TRBV19 and TRBJ2-1 gives the full variable domain: DGGITQSPKYLFRKEGQNVTLSCEQNLNHDAMYWYRQDPGQGLRLIYYSQIVNDFQKGDIAEGYSVSREKKESFPLTVTSAQKNPTAFYLCASSIGGPVNEQFFGPGTRLTVL.

J is TRBJ2-1 and V is TRBV5-4; D perhaps matches TRBD1 (7 bases). CDR1 and CDR2 from the germline V gene are SGHNT and YYREEE (reference sequence). The CDR3 totals 13 residues. Trimming stripped 3 bases from V and 8 bases from J, with 12 bases between. The CDR3 spells CASSSQGGDEQFF. CDR3 DNA sequence: TGTGCCAGCAGCTCTCAGGGGGGCGATGAGCAGTTCTTC.

This rearrangement joins TRBV23-1 to TRBJ1-6; D gene unclear. TRBV23-1 is an open reading frame, and its role is uncertain. Trimming pared 0 bases from V and 3 bases from J, leaving 9 bases between. CDR3 size: 16 residues. This CDR3 reads CASSQSVGFYNSPLHF. For the CDR3, the DNA is TGCGCCAGCAGTCAATCGGTCGGTTTCTATAATTCACCCCTCCACTTT.

This clone was observed a handful of times. The gene calls are TRBV9 and TRBJ2-1, with 13 bases lining up with TRBD2. The CDR3 is 14 residues long. Germline V gene lookup returns CDR1 SGDLS and CDR2 YYNGEE. Trimming took 4 bases from V and 10 from J; bases not matched to a gene: 5. The CDR3 spells CASSTTGLAGEQFF. As DNA, the CDR3 is TGTGCCAGCAGCACCACGGGACTAGCGGGAGAGCAGTTCTTC. The full variable domain, completed using reference TRBV9 and TRBJ2-1, is DSGVTQTPKHLITATGQRVTLRCSPRSGDLSVYWYQQSLDQGLQFLIQYYNGEERAKGNILERFSAQQFPDLHSELNLSSLELGDSALYFCASSTTGLAGEQFFGPGTRLTVL.

In its sample, this clone was seen once. The chain couples TRBV5-4 to TRBJ2-1; D unclear. Germline assignment: CDR1 SGHNT and CDR2 YYREEE (reference sequence). This CDR3 region has 12 residues. V shed 7 bases and J shed 7 bases, with 12 bases lying between them. The CDR3, as DNA: TGTGCCAGCGGCGGCGGTGGGAATGAGCAGTTCTTC. Translation gives CASGGGGNEQFF.

The chain uses TRBV10-3 and TRBJ2-2, with D possibly TRBD2 on 5 matching bases. The V end was cut by 8 bases, the J end by 3 bases, with 10 bases between. This CDR3 is built from 13 residues. Germline V lookup: CDR1 ENHRY, CDR2 SYGVKD. DNA for the CDR3: TGTGCCATCCGCGGGCCTCACACCGGGGAGCTGTTTTTT. This encodes CAIRGPHTGELFF.

The chain joins TRBV7-3 to TRBJ2-1; no clear D. The V end was cut by 0 bases, the J end by 8 bases, with 5 bases between. Per germline, CDR1 SGHTA and CDR2 FQGTGA. CDR3 length: 12 amino acids. In DNA, the CDR3 is TGTGCCAGCAGCTTAACCATAGATGAGCAGTTCTTC. The encoded protein is CASSLTIDEQFF.

The gene calls are TRBV7-2 and TRBJ2-5; tentative D call: TRBD1 (6 bases). Germline-derived CDR1 and CDR2 are SGHTA and FQGNSA. The germline V and J ends were trimmed by 1 base and 7 bases, with 13 bases remaining between them. The CDR3 runs 14 residues. Here the CDR3 DNA reads TGTGCCAGCAGCTTAGGACAGAAAGGGGGGACCCAGTACTTC. This gives the protein CASSLGQKGGTQYF.

This chain joins TRBV5-5 and TRBJ2-7; TRBD2 matches at 9 bases. Losses at the gene ends were 5 bases for V and 2 bases for J; bases not matched to a gene: 2. Per the germline V gene, CDR1 is SGHKS and CDR2 is YYEKEE (reference sequence). This CDR3 region has 13 residues. The CDR3 DNA is TGTGCCAGCAGGACTAGCGGTACCTACGAGCAGTACTTC. Protein sequence: CASRTSGTYEQYF.

The chain combines TRBV28 with TRBJ2-5; TRBD1 is a possible D gene (6 bases). The CDR3 sequence is 15 residues long. Trimming stripped 6 bases from V and 5 bases from J, with 19 bases between. Germline CDR1 reads MDHEN; CDR2 reads SYDVKM. Here the CDR3 DNA reads TGTGCCAGCAGCTCAACCACAACAGGGTTGGAGACCCAGTACTTC. Its protein product is CASSSTTTGLETQYF.

The V call is TRBV7-8, the J call TRBJ1-1; D is uncertain. The CDR3 length is 14 residues. CDR1 and CDR2 from the germline V gene are SGHVS and FQNEAQ. V was cut by 1 base and J by 0 bases, with 6 bases left in between. As DNA, the CDR3 is TGTGCCAGCAGCTTAGAGAGCATGAACACTGAAGCTTTCTTT. Encoded protein: CASSLESMNTEAFF.

The chain combines TRBV15 with TRBJ2-5; 11 nucleotides match TRBD2. In germline, CDR1 is LNHNV, CDR2 YYDKDF (reference sequence). The length of the CDR3 is 15 residues. V dropped 5 bases and J dropped 3; count of bases not matched to a gene: 5. CDR3 sequence: CATSHAGLAEETQYF. For the CDR3, the DNA is TGTGCCACCAGCCACGCGGGACTAGCGGAAGAGACCCAGTACTTC. Looking up the rest from reference TRBV15 and TRBJ2-5 gives the full variable domain: DAMVIQNPRYQVTQFGKPVTLSCSQTLNHNVMYWYQQKSSQAPKLLFHYYDKDFNNEADTPDNFQSRRPNTSFCFLDIRSPGLGDTAMYLCATSHAGLAEETQYFGPGTRLLVL.

Concerning this clone itself: Additional DNA sequences in this sample encode the identical CDR3. The V call is TRBV7-2, the J call TRBJ2-7; 9 nucleotides match TRBD2. Germline V gene data show CDR1 as SGHTA and CDR2 as FQGNSA. V dropped 5 bases and J dropped 3; count of bases not matched to a gene: 5. The CDR3 is made up of 14 amino acids. The CDR3 here is CASSPTSGRYEQYF. CDR3 in DNA: TGTGCCAGCAGCCCTACTAGCGGGCGCTACGAGCAGTACTTC.

The genes are TRBV19 and TRBJ1-2, with D hard to call. Germline CDR1 reads LNHDA; CDR2 reads SQIVND (reference sequence). The CDR3 extends over 14 amino acids. Trimming took 4 bases from V and 0 from J, leaving 9 bases between them. CDR3 DNA sequence: TGTGCCAGTAGTACGGCGGCGGCTAACTATGGCTACACCTTC. This sequence encodes CASSTAAANYGYTF.

This chain joins TRBV28 and TRBJ1-1; 7 nucleotides line up with TRBD1. This CDR3 region has 12 residues. V was clipped by 7 bases and J by 9 bases; unmatched bases: 8. Looked up from germline, CDR1 is MDHEN and CDR2 is SYDVKM. CDR3 loop: CASIQDRVKAFF. Here the CDR3 DNA reads TGTGCCAGCATCCAAGACAGGGTTAAAGCTTTCTTT.

This clone was detected only once. The gene calls are TRBV11-2 and TRBJ1-6; 10 bases line up with TRBD1. The V and J ends lost 5 bases and 8 bases, in that order; junction bases with no gene match: 9. Germline loops: CDR1 SGHAT, CDR2 FQNNGV. The CDR3 extends over 16 amino acids. CDR3 in DNA: TGTGCCAGCAGCGCAAGGGACAGGGGCTCGGATTCACCCCTCCACTTT. This encodes CASSARDRGSDSPLHF.

The gene calls are TRBV19 and TRBJ2-7, with TRBD1 matching over 7 bases. Germline V lookup: CDR1 LNHDA, CDR2 SQIVND (reference sequence). There are 14 residues in the CDR3. J was trimmed by 0 bases and V by 8 bases; bases with no gene match: 7. CDR3 coding DNA: TGTGCCAGTGCGGTGACAGGGAGCTCCTACGAGCAGTACTTC. Translating gives CASAVTGSSYEQYF.

The chain uses TRBV19 and TRBJ2-2, with a weak D call TRBD2 (6 bases). The CDR3 has 14 residues. V was cut by 4 bases and J by 5 bases, with 11 bases left in between. Germline values: CDR1 LNHDA, CDR2 SQIVND (reference sequence). CDR3 in amino acids: CASSTAGGTGELFF. The CDR3 coding sequence is TGTGCCAGTAGTACCGCCGGGGGAACCGGGGAGCTGTTTTTT. The complete variable domain, with remaining parts taken from reference TRBV19 and TRBJ2-2, reads DGGITQSPKYLFRKEGQNVTLSCEQNLNHDAMYWYRQDPGQGLRLIYYSQIVNDFQKGDIAEGYSVSREKKESFPLTVTSAQKNPTAFYLCASSTAGGTGELFFGEGSRLTVL.